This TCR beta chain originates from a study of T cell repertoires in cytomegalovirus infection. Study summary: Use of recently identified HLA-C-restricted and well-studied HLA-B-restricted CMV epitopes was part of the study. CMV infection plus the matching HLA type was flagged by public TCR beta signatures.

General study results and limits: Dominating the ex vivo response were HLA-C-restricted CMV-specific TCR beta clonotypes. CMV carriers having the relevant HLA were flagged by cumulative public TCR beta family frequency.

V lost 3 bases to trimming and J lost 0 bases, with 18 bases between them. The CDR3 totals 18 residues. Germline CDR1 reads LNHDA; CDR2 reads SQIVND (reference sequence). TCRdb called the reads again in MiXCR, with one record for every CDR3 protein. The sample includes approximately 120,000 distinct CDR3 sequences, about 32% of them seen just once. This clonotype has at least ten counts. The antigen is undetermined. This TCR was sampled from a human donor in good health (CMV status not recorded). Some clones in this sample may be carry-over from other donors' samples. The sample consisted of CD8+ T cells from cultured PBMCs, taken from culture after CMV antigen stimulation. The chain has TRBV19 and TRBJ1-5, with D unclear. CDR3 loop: CASSMGGSHDYSNQPQHF. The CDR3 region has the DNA TGTGCCAGTAGTATGGGAGGGTCACACGATTATAGCAATCAGCCCCAGCATTTT.